This is a list of T cell receptor beta chains from one sample in a study of T cell responses to AZD1222 COVID-19 vaccine. This table comes from immunoSEQ multiplex PCR, and its TCRdb copy is limited to in-frame clones, with some not included. The table shows 140,000 or so clones, with approximately 91% occurring only once. The starting material was peripheral blood, obtained on day 0 of AZD1222 vaccination. The source is an adult in good health. CDR3s include the opening cysteine and the closing phenylalanine or tryptophan. Each record gives: V gene, D gene, J gene, clone size, CDR3 DNA, CDR3 protein. A D gene is named only where the DNA matches it firmly. Rows may omit the clone size; those that give it use once, few, many or a size class.

TRBV7-2	NA	TRBJ1-1	few	TGTGCCAGCAGCTTAGTGGCGGAACTGAACACTGAAGCTTTCTTT	CASSLVAELNTEAFF
TRBV10-2	NA	TRBJ1-5	NA	TGCGCCAGCAGTGAGACGGTACGACAGCCCCAGCATTTT	CASSETVRQPQHF
TRBV2	TRBD1	TRBJ1-1	NA	TGTGCCAGCAGGAGGACAGGGACGAACACTGAAGCTTTCTTT	CASRRTGTNTEAFF
TRBV12-5	TRBD2	TRBJ2-5	NA	TGTGCTAGTGCGCGATTGTGGGCCGGGGGGACCCCAGAGACCCAGTACTTC	CASARLWAGGTPETQYF
TRBV5-8	TRBD2	TRBJ2-2	once	TGTGCCAGCAGCTCAATAGCGGGCACCGGGGAGCTGTTTTTT	CASSSIAGTGELFF
TRBV15	NA	TRBJ2-7	NA	TGTGCCACCAGCAGGAACTATAGGACGGGTGCCTACGAGCAGTACTTC	CATSRNYRTGAYEQYF
TRBV30	NA	TRBJ1-2	NA	TGTGCCTGGACGGTGGGCAGGGTCGGCGGCTACACCTTC	CAWTVGRVGGYTF
TRBV3-1/TRBV3-2	NA	TRBJ1-3	once	TGTGCCAGCAGTGCTACAGGGCGCTCTGGAAACACCATATATTTT	CASSATGRSGNTIYF
TRBV5-4	TRBD1	TRBJ1-2	NA	TGTGCCAGCAGCTCCGGACAGGGAACTAACTATGGCTACACCTTC	CASSSGQGTNYGYTF
TRBV4-1	NA	TRBJ1-2	NA	TGCGCCAGCAGACCCCCTGGGGGTAGGGATGGCTACACCTTC	CASRPPGGRDGYTF
TRBV11-2	TRBD1	TRBJ1-5	once	TGTGCCAGCAGCCTAGACAGGGGAGGGAATCAGCCCCAGCATTTT	CASSLDRGGNQPQHF
TRBV4-1	TRBD1	TRBJ1-4	NA	TGCGCCAGCAGCCACCCCCTGGACAGGGCAACTAATGAAAAACTGTTTTTT	CASSHPLDRATNEKLFF
TRBV5-1	NA	TRBJ2-5	NA	TGCGCCAGCAGCTTGAGTCAGGGGTCGGGGCAAGAGACCCAGTACTTC	CASSLSQGSGQETQYF
TRBV28	NA	TRBJ2-7	NA	TGTGCCAGCAGCTATGGTAACTACGAGCAGTACTTC	CASSYGNYEQYF
TRBV19	NA	TRBJ1-1	once	TGTGCCAGTAGTATTATGGTGGCAGGGGAAACTGAAGCTTTCTTT	CASSIMVAGETEAFF
TRBV5-1	NA	TRBJ2-7	NA	TGCGCCAGCAGCCGGATCGGCTCCTACGAGCAGTACTTC	CASSRIGSYEQYF
TRBV5-1	NA	TRBJ2-3	NA	TGCGCCAGCAGCTTAATTAGTATAGATACGCAGTATTTT	CASSLISIDTQYF
TRBV7-8	TRBD1	TRBJ1-5	NA	TGTGCCAGCAGCTTCAGGGGGCCTCAGCCCCAGCATTTT	CASSFRGPQPQHF
TRBV6-5	NA	TRBJ1-6	once	TGTGCCAGCAGTTGGGAGGACTCATTTTCGTCACCCCTCCACTTT	CASSWEDSFSSPLHF
TRBV19	NA	TRBJ1-1	NA	TGTGCCACCACGAGACAGAGGGGAATCACTGAAGCTTTCTTT	CATTRQRGITEAFF
TRBV30	TRBD2	TRBJ2-7	NA	TGTGCCTGGAGTCCAACCTCTGGGATAGCGGGATACTACGAGCAGTACTTC	CAWSPTSGIAGYYEQYF
TRBV30	TRBD1	TRBJ1-2	few	TGTGCCTGGAGTGTACAGGGGGCCCTGGGGGGCTACACCTTC	CAWSVQGALGGYTF
TRBV19	TRBD1	TRBJ1-1	NA	TGTGCCAGTAGTATACGAGACAGGGTGAACACTGAAGCTTTCTTT	CASSIRDRVNTEAFF
TRBV27	TRBD1	TRBJ1-1	NA	TGTGCCAGCAGTCCGGGGACAGGGGGCAGGGAGAACACTGAAGCTTTCTTT	CASSPGTGGRENTEAFF
TRBV28	TRBD1	TRBJ2-7	NA	TGTGCCAGCGGGGGACAGATCTACGAGCAGTACTTC	CASGGQIYEQYF
TRBV19	TRBD2	TRBJ2-1	few	TGTGCCAGTAGTATGCAGACTAGCGGGATTGATGAGCAGTTCTTC	CASSMQTSGIDEQFF
TRBV7-9	TRBD1	TRBJ2-4	NA	TGTGCCAGCAGCTTAGTGACAGGGGACATTCAGTACTTC	CASSLVTGDIQYF
TRBV6-5	NA	TRBJ1-2	NA	TGTGCCAGCAGTCCCCGTCGCGGGGTCCAGGTTGGCTACACCTTC	CASSPRRGVQVGYTF
TRBV28	TRBD1	TRBJ1-2	NA	TGTGCCAGCAGGATACAGGGGGCGGGTGGCTACACCTTC	CASRIQGAGGYTF
TRBV11-2	NA	TRBJ2-7	NA	TGTGCCAGCAGAAGTGAGTTTGTGGGCGAGCAGTACTTC	CASRSEFVGEQYF
TRBV28	NA	TRBJ1-1	NA	TGTGCCAGCAACTCATTTAGGAACACTGAAGCTTTCTTT	CASNSFRNTEAFF
TRBV5-1	NA	TRBJ2-7	NA	TGCGCCAGCAGCTTGGTAGCAGGGTCCGAGCAGTACTTC	CASSLVAGSEQYF
TRBV4-1	NA	TRBJ1-4	NA	TGCGCCAGCAGCCAAGTGGGGCTTTCTAATGAAAAACTGTTTTTT	CASSQVGLSNEKLFF
TRBV7-9	TRBD1	TRBJ1-6	NA	TGTGCCAGCAGCTTAATAGTGGGACAGGGAAATTCACCCCTCCACTTT	CASSLIVGQGNSPLHF
TRBV4-2	TRBD1	TRBJ2-7	NA	TGTGCCAGCAGCCCTCAAAGGACAGGAAGCTACGAGCAGTACTTC	CASSPQRTGSYEQYF
TRBV6-1	TRBD1	TRBJ1-2	NA	TGTGCCAGCAGTGAACCGGGACAGCCCCCATATGGCTACACCTTC	CASSEPGQPPYGYTF
TRBV30	NA	TRBJ2-1	NA	TGTGCCTGGAGGGGTTACAATGAGCAGTTCTTC	CAWRGYNEQFF
TRBV7-3	TRBD2	TRBJ2-1	NA	TGTGCCAGCAGCCCACTACCAAGCGGGAGGGCCAATGAGCAGTTCTTC	CASSPLPSGRANEQFF
TRBV30	NA	TRBJ1-6	NA	TGTGCCTGGAGTTCAGGGGATAATTCACCCCTCCACTTT	CAWSSGDNSPLHF
TRBV27	NA	TRBJ2-7	NA	TGTGCCAGCAGTTTATCGGGGGATAATTTTCGGCAGTACTTC	CASSLSGDNFRQYF
TRBV2	TRBD1	TRBJ1-2	NA	TGTGCCAGCAGCCTCGACAGGGGACTCTATGGCTACACCTTC	CASSLDRGLYGYTF
TRBV6-5	TRBD1	TRBJ1-4	NA	TGTGCCAGCAGCTATACGGACAGGACTAATGAAAAACTGTTTTTT	CASSYTDRTNEKLFF
TRBV11-2	TRBD1	TRBJ2-1	many	TGTGCCAGCAGCTTTACACAGGGGGCCGGTCTGTCCTACAATGAGCAGTTCTTC	CASSFTQGAGLSYNEQFF
TRBV27	TRBD2	TRBJ2-3	NA	TGTGCCAGCAGTTACGGACTAGCGGTTAGCACAGATACGCAGTATTTT	CASSYGLAVSTDTQYF
TRBV11-2	NA	TRBJ1-3	NA	TGTGCCAGCGGCAGATTCTCCTCTGGAAACACCATATATTTT	CASGRFSSGNTIYF
TRBV25-1	TRBD2	TRBJ2-5	NA	TGTGCCAGCAGTCGGCGGGGGGGCCAAGAGACCCAGTACTTC	CASSRRGGQETQYF
TRBV6-4	NA	TRBJ1-2	once	TGTGCCAGCACCCACGATCTCCTTCTAGCCTATGGCTACACCTTC	CASTHDLLLAYGYTF
TRBV14	NA	TRBJ1-6	NA	TGTGCCAGCAGCCAAGGCGACCCCCGTAATTCACCCCTCCACTTT	CASSQGDPRNSPLHF
TRBV19	TRBD2	TRBJ2-3	once	TGTGCCAGTATAGGCGGGGGTAGCACAGATACGCAGTATTTT	CASIGGGSTDTQYF